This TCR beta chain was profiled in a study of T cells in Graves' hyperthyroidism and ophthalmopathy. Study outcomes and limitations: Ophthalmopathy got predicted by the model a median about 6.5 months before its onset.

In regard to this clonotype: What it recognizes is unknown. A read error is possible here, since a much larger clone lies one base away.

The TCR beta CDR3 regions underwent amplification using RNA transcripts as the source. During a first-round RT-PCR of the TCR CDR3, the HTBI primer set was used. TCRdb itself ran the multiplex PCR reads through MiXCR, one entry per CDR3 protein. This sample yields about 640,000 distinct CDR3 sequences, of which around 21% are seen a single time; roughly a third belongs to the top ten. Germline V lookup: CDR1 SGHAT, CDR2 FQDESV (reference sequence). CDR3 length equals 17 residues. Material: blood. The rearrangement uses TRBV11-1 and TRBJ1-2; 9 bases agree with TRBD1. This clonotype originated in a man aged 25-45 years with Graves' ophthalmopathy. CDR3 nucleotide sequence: TGTGCCAGCAGTTTGGACAGGGGATTAGGACCTAACTATGACTACACCTTC. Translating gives CASSLDRGLGPNYDYTF.